This T cell receptor (beta chain) appears in the sequencing data of a study of cytomegalovirus exposure and HLA in healthy donors. Study conclusions and caveats: A later analysis linked a missense DCLRE1C variant to TCR beta V- and J-gene trimming. Most CMV-associated TCR beta chains were later found to appear HLA-restricted. Donors belonging to an Asian-associated ancestry cluster reportedly showed fewer N-insertions in productive TCRs than the 666-donor mean, according to what a later analysis found. Indistinguishability led to the exclusion of some V segments, TRBV6-2 and TRBV6-3 included.

Worth noting for this clone: The antigen is unknown.

The trim removed 3 bases at V and 4 bases at J, leaving 4 bases unmatched. Germline values: CDR1 ENHRY, CDR2 SYGVKD. The CDR3 loop spans 14 amino acids. In the PCR, 60 Vbeta and 13 Jbeta primers were used. This table comes from immunoSEQ multiplex PCR, and its TCRdb copy is limited to in-frame clones, with some not included. The repertoire consists of some 90,000 clones, with approximately 78% occurring once and the leading ten covering about 4.5%. Material: PBMCs. The V and J genes are TRBV10-3 and TRBJ2-7; TRBD1 aligns across 9 bases. The TCR comes from a male donor in good health and CMV-seropositive. Here the CDR3 DNA reads TGTGCCATCAGTGAAGGACAGGGGTTGTACGAGCAGTACTTC. The encoded protein is CAISEGQGLYEQYF.